This T cell receptor beta chain comes out of a study of T cell responses to AZD1222 COVID-19 vaccine. Study overall: Recipients boosted at about 4 weeks or about 12 weeks are pooled. Overall study results and limits: Sampling that yielded the repertoires occurred only after the peak T cell response. Females outnumbered males among donors, who were mostly white British; clonal diversity was possibly underestimated.

Sequencing was performed with immunoSEQ multiplex PCR; in TCRdb, only in-frame clones are kept and a portion is missing. Of about 150,000 clones listed, 90% to 95% are singletons. About this clone: Antigen specificity is unknown.

Per the germline V gene, CDR1 is SGHVS and CDR2 is FNYEAQ. The CDR3 consists of 12 residues. The V gene lost 5 bases and the J gene lost 6 bases, with 10 bases spanning the gap. The origin of this receptor is an adult in good health. Sequenced material: peripheral blood, taken on day 0 of AZD1222 vaccination. V usage is TRBV7-6 and J usage is TRBJ1-2, with unresolved D. This chain's CDR3 is CASSPRMDGYTF. CDR3 nucleotides: TGTGCCAGCAGCCCACGTATGGATGGCTACACCTTC.